Listed below are T cell receptor beta chains from one sample, sequenced in a study of blood T cell repertoires in COVID-19. The assay was immunoSEQ multiplex PCR, and TCRdb's table has in-frame clones only and misses some. The table includes roughly 57,000 clones, around 89% detected once. Sequenced input: peripheral blood. The receptors derive from a human donor in a cohort sampled during active COVID-19. CDR3s include the opening cysteine and the closing phenylalanine or tryptophan. Each record gives: J gene, V gene, clone size, D gene, CDR3 length, CDR3 protein, CDR3 DNA. A D gene is named only where the DNA matches it firmly. For some rows the clone size is stated as once, few or many, or as a class when expanded; others skip it.

j_gene: TRBJ2-7
v_gene: TRBV5-1
abundance: NA
d_gene: NA
len: 12
CDR3aa: CASSSSSYEQYF
CDR3nt: TGCGCCAGCAGCTCCAGCTCCTACGAGCAGTACTTC

j_gene: TRBJ2-5
v_gene: TRBV4-3
abundance: NA
d_gene: TRBD1
len: 15
CDR3aa: CASSTGQGVRETQYF
CDR3nt: TGCGCCAGCAGCACCGGACAGGGAGTACGAGAGACCCAGTACTTC

j_gene: TRBJ1-4
v_gene: TRBV21-1
abundance: once
d_gene: NA
len: 16
CDR3aa: CASSKLGQGDDEKLFF
CDR3nt: TGTGCCAGCAGCAAATTGGGACAGGGGGACGATGAAAAACTGTTTTTT

j_gene: TRBJ1-2
v_gene: TRBV6-6
abundance: NA
d_gene: TRBD1
len: 15
CDR3aa: CASSSPGQGNYGYTF
CDR3nt: TGTGCCAGCAGTTCCCCGGGACAGGGGAACTATGGCTACACCTTC

j_gene: TRBJ1-2
v_gene: TRBV19
abundance: NA
d_gene: TRBD1
len: 14
CDR3aa: CASMDPGQAYGYTF
CDR3nt: TGTGCCAGTATGGATCCGGGACAGGCCTATGGCTACACCTTC

j_gene: TRBJ2-2
v_gene: TRBV10-3
abundance: NA
d_gene: NA
len: 15
CDR3aa: CAISEGLSNTGELFF
CDR3nt: TGTGCCATCAGTGAGGGACTCTCCAACACCGGGGAGCTGTTTTTT

j_gene: TRBJ2-4
v_gene: TRBV3-1/TRBV3-2
abundance: NA
d_gene: NA
len: 14
CDR3aa: CASSQGGGGRIQYF
CDR3nt: TGTGCCAGCAGCCAAGGAGGGGGGGGCCGCATTCAGTACTTC

j_gene: TRBJ1-5
v_gene: TRBV19
abundance: NA
d_gene: TRBD1
len: 17
CDR3aa: CASGTGRHLYSNQPQHF
CDR3nt: TGTGCCAGTGGGACAGGCCGCCACCTCTATAGCAATCAGCCCCAGCATTTT

j_gene: TRBJ1-1
v_gene: TRBV6-5
abundance: NA
d_gene: NA
len: 11
CDR3aa: CASRGGLGAFF
CDR3nt: TGTGCCAGCAGGGGGGGGCTGGGGGCTTTCTTT

j_gene: TRBJ1-5
v_gene: TRBV21-1
abundance: NA
d_gene: NA
len: 18
CDR3aa: CASSKGIKTAGENQPQHF
CDR3nt: TGTGCCAGCAGCAAAGGGATTAAGACAGCGGGGGAGAATCAGCCCCAGCATTTT

j_gene: TRBJ2-7
v_gene: TRBV23-1
abundance: NA
d_gene: NA
len: 16
CDR3aa: CASSREGGRPEDEQYF
CDR3nt: TGCGCCAGCAGTCGTGAGGGTGGGCGGCCCGAAGACGAGCAGTACTTC

j_gene: TRBJ1-2
v_gene: TRBV12-3/TRBV12-4
abundance: NA
d_gene: NA
len: 13
CDR3aa: CASIVDSSYGYTF
CDR3nt: TGTGCCAGCATCGTCGACAGTTCCTATGGCTACACCTTC

j_gene: TRBJ2-1
v_gene: TRBV4-1
abundance: NA
d_gene: NA
len: 16
CDR3aa: CASSQDSTRLYNEQFF
CDR3nt: TGCGCCAGCAGCCAAGACTCGACTAGGTTGTACAATGAGCAGTTCTTC

j_gene: TRBJ1-4
v_gene: TRBV5-1
abundance: NA
d_gene: TRBD1
len: 16
CDR3aa: CASSATGGLTNEKLFF
CDR3nt: TGCGCCAGCAGCGCGACAGGGGGCTTGACTAATGAAAAACTGTTTTTT

j_gene: TRBJ2-3
v_gene: TRBV6-5
abundance: once
d_gene: NA
len: 13
CDR3aa: CASFPRGTDTQYF
CDR3nt: TGTGCCAGCTTTCCGAGGGGCACAGATACGCAGTATTTT

j_gene: TRBJ1-6
v_gene: TRBV24-1
abundance: few
d_gene: NA
len: 21
CDR3aa: CATSDAGLKLRNRVGHSPLHF
CDR3nt: TGTGCCACCAGTGATGCCGGACTTAAACTGCGGAACCGGGTCGGCCATTCACCCCTCCACTTT

j_gene: TRBJ2-3
v_gene: TRBV7-2
abundance: NA
d_gene: NA
len: 13
CDR3aa: CASSLGSGDTQYF
CDR3nt: TGTGCCAGCAGCTTAGGCTCAGGGGATACGCAGTATTTT

j_gene: TRBJ2-3
v_gene: TRBV9
abundance: NA
d_gene: TRBD2
len: 17
CDR3aa: CASSVVSGSGGTDTQYF
CDR3nt: TGTGCCAGCAGCGTAGTGTCCGGGAGCGGGGGGACAGATACGCAGTATTTT

j_gene: TRBJ2-5
v_gene: TRBV5-5
abundance: NA
d_gene: NA
len: 16
CDR3aa: CASSHRPQSIQETQYF
CDR3nt: TGTGCCAGCAGCCACCGGCCACAGTCCATCCAAGAGACCCAGTACTTC

j_gene: TRBJ1-1
v_gene: TRBV19
abundance: NA
d_gene: NA
len: 13
CDR3aa: CASSIKGDTEAFF
CDR3nt: TGTGCCAGTAGTATTAAGGGAGACACTGAAGCTTTCTTT

j_gene: TRBJ1-2
v_gene: TRBV12-3/TRBV12-4
abundance: NA
d_gene: TRBD1
len: 13
CDR3aa: CASSPTGAWGYTF
CDR3nt: TGTGCCAGCAGTCCCACAGGGGCTTGGGGCTACACCTTC

j_gene: TRBJ2-5
v_gene: TRBV7-9
abundance: NA
d_gene: TRBD1
len: 17
CDR3aa: CASSLARGQVKQETQYF
CDR3nt: TGTGCCAGCAGCTTAGCGCGGGGACAGGTAAAACAAGAGACCCAGTACTTC

j_gene: TRBJ2-3
v_gene: TRBV7-8
abundance: NA
d_gene: NA
len: 18
CDR3aa: CASSFLGVGDSFTDTQYF
CDR3nt: TGTGCCAGCAGCTTCCTTGGAGTTGGGGACTCATTCACAGATACGCAGTATTTT

j_gene: TRBJ1-2
v_gene: TRBV4-3
abundance: NA
d_gene: NA
len: 19
CDR3aa: CASSQEGTLTGDSYYGYTF
CDR3nt: TGCGCCAGCAGCCAAGAGGGTACATTAACGGGAGATTCGTACTATGGCTACACCTTC

j_gene: TRBJ1-3
v_gene: TRBV3-1/TRBV3-2
abundance: NA
d_gene: NA
len: 16
CDR3aa: CASSLWASYSGNTIYF
CDR3nt: TGTGCCAGCAGCCTGTGGGCTTCGTACTCTGGAAACACCATATATTTT

j_gene: TRBJ1-1
v_gene: TRBV5-6
abundance: NA
d_gene: NA
len: 14
CDR3aa: CASSSPLTGTSDFF
CDR3nt: TGTGCCAGCAGCTCCCCCCTGACCGGGACATCGGATTTCTTT

j_gene: TRBJ2-5
v_gene: TRBV5-4
abundance: once
d_gene: NA
len: 14
CDR3aa: CASSLGQIQETQYF
CDR3nt: TGTGCCAGCAGCTTAGGACAGATCCAAGAGACCCAGTACTTC

j_gene: TRBJ2-7
v_gene: TRBV19
abundance: NA
d_gene: TRBD1
len: 14
CDR3aa: CASSIGGTAYEQYF
CDR3nt: TGTGCCAGTAGTATAGGAGGGACAGCCTACGAGCAGTACTTC

j_gene: TRBJ1-1
v_gene: TRBV27
abundance: few
d_gene: TRBD1
len: 13
CDR3aa: CASSRQGNTEAFF
CDR3nt: TGTGCCAGCAGCCGACAGGGGAACACTGAAGCTTTCTTT

j_gene: TRBJ2-1
v_gene: TRBV4-3
abundance: NA
d_gene: NA
len: 16
CDR3aa: CASSQPGLSSYNEQFF
CDR3nt: TGCGCCAGCAGCCAGCCAGGGCTATCCTCCTACAATGAGCAGTTCTTC